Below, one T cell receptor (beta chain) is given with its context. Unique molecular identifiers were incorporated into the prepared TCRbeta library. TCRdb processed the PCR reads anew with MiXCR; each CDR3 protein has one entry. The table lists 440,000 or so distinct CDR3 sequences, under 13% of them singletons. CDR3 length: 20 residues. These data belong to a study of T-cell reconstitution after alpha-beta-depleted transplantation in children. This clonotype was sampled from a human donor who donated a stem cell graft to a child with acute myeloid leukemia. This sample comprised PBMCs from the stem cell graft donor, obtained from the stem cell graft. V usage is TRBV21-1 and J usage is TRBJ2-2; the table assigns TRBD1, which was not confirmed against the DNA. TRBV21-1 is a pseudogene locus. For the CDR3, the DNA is TGTGCCAGCAGCAAATGGCCGCGACCGGAACTGGGCGAGTTCACCGGGGAGCTGTTTTTT. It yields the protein CASSKWPRPELGEFTGELFF.